This T cell receptor beta chain came from a study of early T cells in non-severe SARS-CoV-2 infection. Study-wide background: The chains were unpaired, and the sequenced material was bulk RNA from unsorted whole blood. Notes on the study in general: Comparison of clonotypes with VDJdb favored anti-spike CD8 responses while missing private and CD4 specificities.

Regarding this clonotype: Its antigen remains unidentified.

This CDR3 has 15 residues. Trimming left V 1 base short and J 7 bases short, with 16 bases between. Germline V gene lookup returns CDR1 LNHDA and CDR2 SQIVND (reference sequence). Molecules of cDNA were individually given unique molecular identifiers that were attached to them. A single record per CDR3 protein comes from TCRdb applying MiXCR to the 5' RACE reads. The data hold tens of thousands of distinct CDR3 sequences, with 10% to 15% observed a single time. The V call is TRBV19, the J call TRBJ2-5; the D gene is possibly TRBD2 (6 bases). The sequenced material came from whole blood. The sequence derives from an adult who was a healthcare worker with PCR-confirmed SARS-CoV-2 infection or an uninfected control (not recorded which). This CDR3 reads CASSIAGGPKGTQYF. The CDR3 DNA follows: TGTGCCAGTAGTATAGCCGGGGGACCCAAGGGGACCCAGTACTTC.